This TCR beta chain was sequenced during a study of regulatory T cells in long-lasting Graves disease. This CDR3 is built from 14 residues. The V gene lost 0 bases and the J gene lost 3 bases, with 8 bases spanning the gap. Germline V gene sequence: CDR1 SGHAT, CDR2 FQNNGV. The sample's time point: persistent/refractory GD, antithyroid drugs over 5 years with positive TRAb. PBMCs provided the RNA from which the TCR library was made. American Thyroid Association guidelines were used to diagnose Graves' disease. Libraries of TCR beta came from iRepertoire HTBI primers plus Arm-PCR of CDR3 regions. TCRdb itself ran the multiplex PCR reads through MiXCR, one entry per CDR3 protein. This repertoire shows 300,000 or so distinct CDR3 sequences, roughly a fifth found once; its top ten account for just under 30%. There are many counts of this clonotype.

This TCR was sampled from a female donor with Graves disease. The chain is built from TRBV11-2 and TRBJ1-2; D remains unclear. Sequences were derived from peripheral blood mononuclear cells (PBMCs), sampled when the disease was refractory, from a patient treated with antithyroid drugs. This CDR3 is CASSLEGWDYGYTF. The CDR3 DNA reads TGTGCCAGCAGCTTAGAAGGGTGGGACTATGGCTACACCTTC.